This T cell receptor beta chain was recorded in a study of radiation and T cells in renal cell carcinoma. Trimming stripped 5 bases from V and 7 bases from J, with 8 bases between. Germline lookup yields CDR1 MNHNS and CDR2 SASEGT. This CDR3 contains 11 residues. The time point denotes: blood 2 weeks post-SBRT. This sample's treatment: 15 Gy SBRT to primary tumor, nephrectomy 4 weeks later. Sequencing was performed with immunoSEQ multiplex PCR; in TCRdb, only in-frame clones are kept and a portion is missing. This sample has about 150,000 clones, with roughly 90% found just once. The chain is built from TRBV6-1 and TRBJ1-2; a weak D match, TRBD1 (6 bases). Sequences were derived from blood, sampled from a patient whose treatment included radiotherapy and nephrectomy. The receptor was isolated from a woman aged 45-60 years with renal cell carcinoma. In DNA, the CDR3 is TGTGCCAGCAGTTTACAGGGTGGCTACACCTTC. Amino acids: CASSLQGGYTF.